This is a list of T cell receptor beta chains from one sample in a study of a mutant IDH1 vaccine in newly diagnosed glioma. For these TCRs, the target antigens are not known. Sequencing used immunoSEQ multiplex PCR; TCRdb keeps in-frame clones, though not all of them. The sample contains 34,000 or so clones, around 80% of which appear only once. Source: PBMCs, taken from a glioma patient whose treatment included an IDH1 peptide vaccine. The receptor source for this set is a woman aged 40 to 49 with glioma. CDR3s leave out the opening cysteine and the closing phenylalanine or tryptophan. Fields, in order: CDR3 protein, J gene, V gene, D gene. D genes are given only for firm matches.

ASSYPTGPQGYGYT,TRBJ1-2,TRBV6-5,.
ASSPGQGGSYGYT,TRBJ1-2,TRBV10-1,TRBD1
ASRQHGAPYEQY,TRBJ2-7,TRBV6-1,.
ASSLVGTSEETQY,TRBJ2-5,TRBV5-1,TRBD2
ASSLDRNTGELF,TRBJ2-2,TRBV18,.
ASSHRTDSGPQH,TRBJ1-5,TRBV4-3,.
ASSQPGGAGEKLF,TRBJ1-4,TRBV9,.
ASSFWGINEKLF,TRBJ1-4,TRBV7-9,.
ASSVDVGGPEQY,TRBJ2-7,TRBV9,.
ASSATGSSQPQH,TRBJ1-5,TRBV9,TRBD1
ATSRDWGGGSYGYT,TRBJ1-2,TRBV15,.
ASSLVVGPSSGANVLT,TRBJ2-6,TRBV5-1,.
ASSPGTGYPKGYGYT,TRBJ1-2,TRBV18,TRBD1
ASSFGTSGGPRETQY,TRBJ2-5,TRBV13,TRBD2
ASSLGQNYEQY,TRBJ2-7,TRBV5-5,.
ASSSGEITDTQY,TRBJ2-3,TRBV5-4,.
ASRPGQTSTNEKLF,TRBJ1-4,TRBV2,.
ASSLPTGPYNEQF,TRBJ2-1,TRBV27,TRBD1
ASSHRTGGNTEAF,TRBJ1-1,TRBV4-3,TRBD1
ASSETVGVSLSQPQH,TRBJ1-5,TRBV18,.
ASAGWGSKTQY,TRBJ2-5,TRBV6-5,.
ASSGQGGYEQY,TRBJ2-7,TRBV5-4,TRBD1
ASSQGFRGELF,TRBJ2-2,TRBV2,.
ASSSEGVADTQY,TRBJ2-3,TRBV7-7,.
ASSLGGLLH,TRBJ1-6,TRBV7-2,.
ASVDLVGNPYEQY,TRBJ2-7,TRBV2,.
ASSPSNETQY,TRBJ2-5,TRBV18,.
ASTHGGVQIY,TRBJ1-3,TRBV25-1,.
ASSSDSASGNTIY,TRBJ1-3,TRBV5-1,.
AWRTGLAEETQY,TRBJ2-5,TRBV30,TRBD2
ASSTGTGGAWTEAF,TRBJ1-1,TRBV19,TRBD1
ASSEAHISGNTIY,TRBJ1-3,TRBV6-1,.
ASSGALGPNQPQH,TRBJ1-5,TRBV27,.
ASSLQLRTGWVSYEQY,TRBJ2-7,TRBV5-1,TRBD1
ASSNPTSGGAKTQY,TRBJ2-5,TRBV25-1,TRBD2
SAHRQVGYT,TRBJ1-2,TRBV20-1,.
ASSENRDRNQPQH,TRBJ1-5,TRBV6-1,.
ASLSDRITNYGYT,TRBJ1-2,TRBV6-1,.
ASSQETSGSYEQY,TRBJ2-7,TRBV4-3,TRBD2
ASHSPRFSETQY,TRBJ2-5,TRBV19,.
ASSPSISGFGEAF,TRBJ1-1,TRBV18,.
ASSVGKGEAF,TRBJ1-1,TRBV9,.
ASSVEERFLAKNIQY,TRBJ2-4,TRBV9,.
ASTNRASDSPLH,TRBJ1-6,TRBV6-6,.
ASSERLAKNIQY,TRBJ2-4,TRBV6-1,.
ASSLRDITYNEQF,TRBJ2-1,TRBV5-1,.
ASRSLVSKTQY,TRBJ2-5,TRBV7-8,.
ATSRVRAQNTEAF,TRBJ1-1,TRBV15,.
ASRPTFSSYNEQF,TRBJ2-1,TRBV27,.
ASHLSGGYT,TRBJ1-2,TRBV2,.
ASSENRMNTEAF,TRBJ1-1,TRBV6-1,.
ATSKGSETQY,TRBJ2-5,TRBV15,.
ASSDRGREKLF,TRBJ1-4,TRBV19,TRBD1
ASSRGTAYEQY,TRBJ2-7,TRBV7-9,.